This is a list of T cell receptor beta chains from one sample in a study of vaccination and CD4 T cells after COVID-19. No antigens are known for them. One entry per CDR3 protein results from TCRdb running MiXCR on the PCR reads. This repertoire shows around 7,000 distinct CDR3 sequences, around two fifths found once; its top ten account for roughly two fifths. Specimen: CD4+ T cells from blood, cultured in vitro. These receptors came from a human donor in good health. The CDR3 runs from the conserved cysteine through the conserved F or W. A D gene is named only where the DNA matches it firmly.

j_gene,v_gene,d_gene,CDR3aa
TRBJ2-5,TRBV5-1,NA,CASSWSGSARETQYF
TRBJ1-2,TRBV18,TRBD1,CASSPGQGKSYTF
TRBJ1-6,TRBV2,NA,CASRGTSSYNSPLHF
TRBJ1-5,TRBV10-3,NA,CAIRDSTSNQPQHF
TRBJ2-2,TRBV14,NA,CASSPGLSTGELFF
TRBJ2-5,TRBV27,TRBD2,CASSPTSGGAQYF
TRBJ2-7,TRBV6-2/TRBV6-3,NA,CASSYRRPQGGSYEQYF
TRBJ1-2,TRBV6-1,NA,CASSEIQNPPFSYGYTF
TRBJ1-2,TRBV6-5,NA,CASSYSKGSENYGYTF
TRBJ2-1,TRBV30,NA,CAQRRDLLGGEQFF
TRBJ2-3,TRBV19,NA,CASSSGLPGPDTQYF
TRBJ1-1,TRBV5-1,NA,CASSPNPDGEAFF
TRBJ2-1,TRBV10-3,NA,CAISPSESSYNEQFF
TRBJ2-5,TRBV7-9,NA,CASSFLDKRETQYF
TRBJ2-5,TRBV7-8,NA,CASSPPPDGGTQYF
TRBJ1-5,TRBV30,TRBD1,CAWNPTGIGNQPQHF
TRBJ1-1,TRBV6-4,TRBD1,CASRGQDNTEAFF
TRBJ2-5,TRBV19,NA,CASSKGPIDRKTQYF
TRBJ1-1,TRBV6-5,NA,CASSLTMGQLNTEAFF
TRBJ2-2,TRBV20-1,NA,CSAGSIFTGELFF
TRBJ2-5,TRBV2,NA,CASSVSGQGQETQYF
TRBJ2-3,TRBV11-3,TRBD2,CASSLRGLAFGTDTQYF
TRBJ1-6,TRBV27,NA,CASRGLEVGSPLHF
TRBJ2-4,TRBV6-1,TRBD1,CASSETTDRGAKNIQYF
TRBJ2-5,TRBV4-1,TRBD2,CASSSGLAGLQETQYF